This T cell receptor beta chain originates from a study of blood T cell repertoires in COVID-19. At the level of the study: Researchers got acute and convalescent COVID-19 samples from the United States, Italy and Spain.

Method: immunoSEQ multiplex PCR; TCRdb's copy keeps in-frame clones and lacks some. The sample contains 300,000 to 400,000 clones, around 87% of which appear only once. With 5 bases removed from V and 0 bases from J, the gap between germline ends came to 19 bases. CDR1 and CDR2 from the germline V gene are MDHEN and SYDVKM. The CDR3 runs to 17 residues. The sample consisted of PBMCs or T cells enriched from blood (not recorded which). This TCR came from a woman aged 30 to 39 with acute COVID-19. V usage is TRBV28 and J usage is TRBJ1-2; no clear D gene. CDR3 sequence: CASSRYKEASPNYGYTF. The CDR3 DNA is TGTGCCAGCAGTCGATACAAGGAGGCCTCACCTAACTATGGCTACACCTTC.